This is a list of T cell receptor beta chains from one sample in a study of CD8 T cells in ankylosing spondylitis. Each CDR3 protein gets one entry after TCRdb re-called the 5' RACE reads with MiXCR. The sample contains 300,000 to 350,000 distinct CDR3 sequences, 14% to 15% of which appear only once. The sample comprised blood, either unsorted or a sorted T cell fraction (not recorded which). Receptors originate from a male donor with ankylosing spondylitis or in good health (not recorded which). CDR3s include the opening cysteine and the closing phenylalanine or tryptophan. D genes are given only for firm matches. Rows may omit the clone size; those that give it use once, few, many or a size class.

- | TRBJ2-1 | TRBV5-1 | - | CASSPGVRTPAVDEQFF | TGCGCCAGCAGCCCTGGGGTCAGGACTCCGGCGGTGGATGAGCAGTTCTTC
- | TRBJ2-1 | TRBV2 | few | CASSGTAAYNEQFF | TGTGCCAGCAGCGGAACAGCGGCCTACAATGAGCAGTTCTTC
- | TRBJ1-2 | TRBV20-1 | - | CSARVPGAVVLGSYTF | TGCAGTGCTAGAGTGCCGGGGGCGGTGGTATTGGGTAGCTACACCTTC
- | TRBJ1-1 | TRBV18 | - | CASSPGTSWRTEAFF | TGTGCCAGCTCACCGGGGACATCATGGAGGACTGAAGCTTTCTTT
- | TRBJ2-3 | TRBV7-2 | once | CTSSLAGDTQYF | TGTACCAGCAGCTTAGCGGGTGATACGCAGTATTTT
- | TRBJ1-2 | TRBV12-3/TRBV12-4 | - | CASSLPGGYTF | TGTGCCAGCAGCCTGCCAGGGGGCTACACCTTC
- | TRBJ1-4 | TRBV29-1 | - | CSARDGNEKLFF | TGCAGCGCCCGGGACGGCAATGAAAAACTGTTTTTT
- | TRBJ1-2 | TRBV4-2 | - | CASSIGLQGDYGYTF | TGTGCCAGCAGCATCGGGCTACAGGGAGACTATGGCTACACCTTC
- | TRBJ2-7 | TRBV5-1 | - | CASSLMGSLRDAAYEQYF | TGCGCCAGCAGCCTGATGGGCTCCCTCCGGGACGCAGCGTACGAGCAGTACTTC
TRBD2 | TRBJ2-5 | TRBV20-1 | - | CSATERGGTQETQYF | TGCAGTGCTACGGAGCGGGGGGGAACACAAGAGACCCAGTACTTC
TRBD1 | TRBJ2-7 | TRBV5-1 | - | CASSGRQGSYEQYF | TGCGCCAGCAGCGGACGACAGGGGAGCTACGAGCAGTACTTC
- | TRBJ1-1 | TRBV12-3/TRBV12-4 | - | CASSFEIEAFF | TGTGCCAGCAGTTTTGAGATCGAAGCTTTCTTT
TRBD2 | TRBJ2-3 | TRBV30 | few | CAWRGAGWGATQYF | TGTGCCTGGAGGGGAGCGGGATGGGGAGCTACGCAGTATTTT
TRBD1 | TRBJ1-4 | TRBV6-2/TRBV6-3 | - | CASSRGDSTNEKLFF | TGTGCCAGCAGTCGCGGGGACAGCACTAATGAAAAACTGTTTTTT
- | TRBJ2-1 | TRBV11-2 | - | CASSLVFGGRQGQFF | TGTGCCAGCAGCTTGGTATTCGGCGGGAGACAGGGGCAGTTCTTC
- | TRBJ2-3 | TRBV11-2 | - | CASSLLISPSTDTQYF | TGTGCCAGCAGCTTATTAATTAGTCCTAGCACAGATACGCAGTATTTT
- | TRBJ2-5 | TRBV20-1 | few | CSASPGVGETQYF | TGCAGTGCTAGTCCCGGCGTAGGGGAGACCCAGTACTTC
- | TRBJ2-7 | TRBV12-1 | - | CASSFHRGGYEQYF | TGTGCCAGCAGCTTCCACAGGGGAGGCTACGAGCAGTACTTC
- | TRBJ2-5 | TRBV5-4 | few | CASRPGQFQETQYF | TGTGCCAGCAGACCCGGACAGTTTCAAGAGACCCAGTACTTC
- | TRBJ2-3 | TRBV2 | few | CASRVDPSTDTQYF | TGTGCCAGCAGGGTTGATCCCAGCACAGATACGCAGTATTTT
TRBD2 | TRBJ2-2 | TRBV4-1 | many | CASSPPRASGSGRTGELFF | TGCGCCAGCAGCCCTCCTCGGGCTAGCGGGAGCGGGCGTACCGGGGAGCTGTTTTTT
- | TRBJ2-1 | TRBV15 | - | CATSLTGYNEQFF | TGTGCCACCAGCTTGACTGGGTACAATGAGCAGTTCTTC
- | TRBJ1-5 | TRBV5-8 | few | CASSLESGRQPQHF | TGTGCCAGCAGCTTGGAATCGGGCCGGCAGCCCCAGCATTTT
TRBD2 | TRBJ2-1 | TRBV12-3/TRBV12-4 | - | CASSSGASLGGEQFF | TGTGCCAGCAGTAGCGGGGCCTCCCTCGGGGGTGAGCAGTTCTTC
- | TRBJ1-2 | TRBV12-3/TRBV12-4 | many | CASARAGGSYGYTF | TGTGCCAGCGCCAGGGCGGGGGGGTCCTATGGCTACACCTTC
TRBD2 | TRBJ2-5 | TRBV10-3 | many | CASRTSGEETQYF | TGTGCCAGCAGGACTAGCGGGGAAGAGACCCAGTACTTC
- | TRBJ2-7 | TRBV3-1 | few | CASSQAVGSYEQYF | TGTGCCAGCAGCCAAGCGGTCGGATCCTACGAGCAGTACTTC
TRBD1 | TRBJ1-5 | TRBV7-8 | - | CASSKRDSLDQPQHF | TGTGCCAGCAGCAAACGGGACAGCTTGGATCAGCCCCAGCATTTT
- | TRBJ1-1 | TRBV20-1 | - | CSPTVGLAFF | TGCAGTCCCACGGTCGGTTTAGCTTTCTTT
- | TRBJ2-3 | TRBV19 | few | CASSRAGRGPPDTQYF | TGTGCCAGTTCGCGCGCCGGCAGGGGTCCGCCAGATACGCAGTATTTT
TRBD2 | TRBJ2-2 | TRBV7-9 | few | CASSARGANTGELFF | TGTGCCAGCAGCGCGCGGGGGGCGAACACCGGGGAGCTGTTTTTT
- | TRBJ2-2 | TRBV9 | - | CASSVLGDTQGELFF | TGTGCCAGCAGCGTACTCGGGGACACGCAGGGGGAGCTGTTTTTT
- | TRBJ2-2 | TRBV2 | - | CASRVESGELFF | TGTGCCAGCAGGGTAGAATCCGGGGAGCTGTTTTTT
TRBD1 | TRBJ2-3 | TRBV12-3/TRBV12-4 | few | CASSLDRASGYTQYF | TGTGCCAGCAGCCTGGACAGGGCTAGTGGATATACGCAGTATTTT
- | TRBJ2-6 | TRBV7-9 | - | CASSLNSGQGANVLTF | TGTGCCAGCAGCTTAAATTCGGGTCAGGGGGCCAACGTCCTGACTTTC
- | TRBJ2-2 | TRBV5-1 | few | CASSFFGDTGELFF | TGCGCCAGCAGCTTTTTCGGGGACACCGGGGAGCTGTTTTTT